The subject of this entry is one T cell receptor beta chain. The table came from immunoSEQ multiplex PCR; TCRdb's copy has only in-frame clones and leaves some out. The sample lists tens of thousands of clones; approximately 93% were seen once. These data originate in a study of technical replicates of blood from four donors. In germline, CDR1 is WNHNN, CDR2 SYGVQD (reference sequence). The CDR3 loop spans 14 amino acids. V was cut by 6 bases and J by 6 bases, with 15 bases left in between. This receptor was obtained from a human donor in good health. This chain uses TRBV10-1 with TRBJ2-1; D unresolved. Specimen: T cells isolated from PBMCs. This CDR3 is CASRQSISGNEQFF. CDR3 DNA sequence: TGCGCCAGCAGACAATCAATATCGGGCAATGAGCAGTTCTTC.